Below, one T cell receptor beta chain is given with its context. Method: immunoSEQ multiplex PCR; TCRdb's copy keeps in-frame clones and lacks some. The sample includes approximately 77,000 clones, 85% of them seen just once. The V end lost 8 bases, the J end lost 7 bases, and 9 bases lay between the germline ends. From germline, CDR1 is MNHEY and CDR2 SMNVEV (reference sequence). This CDR3 region has 11 residues. The data are from a study of blood T cell repertoires in COVID-19. Sequencing used peripheral blood. This sequence joins TRBV27 and TRBJ1-5; no clear D gene. The sequence was collected from a man in his forties or fifties with COVID-19, enrolled during active disease. CDR3 coding DNA: TGTGCCAGCGGCCCATGGCAGCCCCAGCATTTT. It encodes CASGPWQPQHF.